This entry describes one T cell receptor beta chain. What it recognizes is unknown. The data originate from a study of PD-1 blockade in classical Hodgkin lymphoma. In the study overall: Patients were dosed intravenously with nivolumab at 3 mg/kg every 2 weeks.

Here immunoSEQ multiplex PCR was the method, and the copy in TCRdb shows in-frame clones only, minus some. This table has approximately 65,000 clones, about 89% appearing once. Study-wide points: Repertoire difference causes, possibly disease activity or prior therapy, remain undefined. Newly diagnosed patients had baseline TCR diversity that was reportedly lower than that of healthy donors. A significant rise in TCR diversity was seen by C4D1 for CD4+ cells but not for CD8+ cells.

Germline CDR1 is WSHSY and CDR2 is SAAADI. The CDR3 runs 14 residues. V lost 10 bases to trimming and J lost 3 bases, with 17 bases between them. Time point given: cycle 4 day 1 (C4D1), after 5 to 7 weeks of nivolumab. Brentuximab vedotin exposure varied, and every patient relapsed after autologous stem cell transplantation. The sequence was obtained from a human donor with classical Hodgkin lymphoma. V gene TRBV10-2 combines with J gene TRBJ2-3, with D possibly called TRBD1 or TRBD2 (5 bases each). Sample: peripheral blood mononuclear cells (PBMCs), taken before the fourth cycle of nivolumab. The CDR3 region is CATLGALRTDTQYF. As DNA, the CDR3 is TGCGCCACACTAGGGGCTTTGAGGACAGATACGCAGTATTTT.